This T cell receptor beta chain was sequenced in a study of T cells in Graves' hyperthyroidism and ophthalmopathy. There were TCR beta CDR3 regions amplified from RNA transcripts. The TCR CDR3 first-round RT-PCR relied on the HTBI primer set. TCRdb re-called the multiplex PCR reads with MiXCR, one entry per CDR3 protein. The repertoire holds over 500,000 distinct CDR3 sequences, with 46% as singletons. Study outcomes and limitations: Ophthalmopathy was predicted by the model a median of around 5.9 months ahead of onset. Blood also contained most expanded thyroid clonotypes above 0.001.

As concerns this clonotype: Antigen: not known.

Germline V CDR1 and CDR2: MGHDK, SYGVNS. The CDR3 totals 16 residues. Trimming pared 6 bases from V and 2 bases from J, leaving 17 bases between. The gene calls are TRBV25-1 and TRBJ1-5, with D tentatively TRBD1 (5 bases). The sequence was obtained from an adult woman with Graves' disease, either hyperthyroidism or ophthalmopathy (not recorded which). Sequenced input: peripheral blood or thyroid tissue (not recorded which). CDR3 bases: TGTGCCAGCAGCGCGATATCGGGGGACGGCAATCAGCCCCAGCATTTT. Protein sequence: CASSAISGDGNQPQHF.